This T cell receptor beta chain was retrieved from a study of T cells in lung cancer brain metastases. Profiling relied on immunoSEQ multiplex PCR, and the TCRdb table lists in-frame clones only, not all of them. Among 1,500 to 2,000 clones listed, around 80% were seen once. From germline, CDR1 is SGHNT and CDR2 YYREEE (reference sequence). Trimming took 5 bases from V and 5 from J; bases not matched to a gene: 16. The CDR3 consists of 17 residues. This receptor was obtained from a man aged 65 to 79 with non-small cell lung cancer. V and J are TRBV5-4 and TRBJ2-3, with TRBD2 matching 8 bases. The sequencing input was tumor tissue from the primary lung tumor. The CDR3 region has the DNA TGTGCCAGCAGTTCCCCCGGGACTAGGGGAGGTTTAGATACGCAGTATTTT. It codes for CASSSPGTRGGLDTQYF. Drawing the rest from reference TRBV5-4 and TRBJ2-3, the complete variable domain is ETGVTQSPTHLIKTRGQQVTLRCSSQSGHNTVSWYQQALGQGPQFIFQYYREEENGRGNFPPRFSGLQFPNYSSELNVNALELDDSALYLCASSSPGTRGGLDTQYFGPGTRLTVL.